The sequence of this TCR beta chain was determined in a study of shared clonotypes between healthy human individuals. Overall study results and limits: In four donors, around 5.5% of naive CD4 clonotypes appeared in common.

Investigators divided CD4+ cells into CD45RA+ naive and CD45RA-negative memory subsets. Each subset's genomic DNA was split evenly across several immunoSEQ plates. The method was immunoSEQ multiplex PCR; TCRdb's version includes in-frame clones alone and lacks a portion of them. The sample holds about 2.3 million clones, just under 95% seen once. This clone was picked up one time. Its antigen is undetermined. Different DNA sequences within this sample yield the same CDR3. This clonotype was obtained from a man younger than 30 in good health. Some clones in this sample may be carry-over from other donors' samples. The sequencing input was naive CD4+ T cells from PBMCs. Stated subset: CD45RA+ positively selected.

CDR3 DNA: TGTGCCAGCTCAAGTCTAGCCGGGGATGAGCAGTTCTTC. It yields the protein CASSSLAGDEQFF. This rearrangement joins TRBV18 to TRBJ2-1, with D tentatively TRBD2 (5 bases). The CDR3 covers 13 residues. V was cut by 5 bases and J by 8 bases, with 13 bases left in between. Germline CDR1 KGHSH, CDR2 LQKENI.